This T cell receptor (beta chain) was sequenced for a study of blood T cell repertoires in COVID-19. Looking at the study overall: Both acute and convalescent COVID-19 samples were obtained from the United States, Italy and Spain. Sources were T cells, B-cell-depleted T cells, or PBMCs; the material itself was cDNA or gDNA.

Methods used by the authors: Estimated nucleated cell counts came from reference gene primer amplification. Clones were read by immunoSEQ multiplex PCR, and TCRdb kept only the in-frame ones, dropping some. D and trimming come from the DNA, and the V and J calls and clone size come from that table. This table has 95,000 to 150,000 clones, about four fifths appearing once. CDR3 length equals 13 residues. From germline, CDR1 is MNHEY and CDR2 SMNVEV (reference sequence). The V gene lost 0 bases and the J gene lost 3 bases, with 6 bases spanning the gap. The rearrangement links TRBV27 to TRBJ2-7; D not resolved. This receptor was obtained from a man aged 55-75 years with active or convalescent COVID-19. Input material: peripheral blood. CDR3: CASSLSAVYEQYF. DNA of the CDR3: TGTGCCAGCAGTTTATCGGCGGTCTACGAGCAGTACTTC.